What follows describes a single T cell receptor beta chain. Other DNA variants within this sample encode the same CDR3. Residents of about two dozen US areas, aged roughly 18 to 89 years, made up the participants. Donors were grouped by their self-reported clinical history. Per the original methods: Cell counts per sample came from amplifying reference gene primers. Libraries were prepared by immunoSEQ multiplex PCR; TCRdb keeps only in-frame clonotypes and omits some of them. The V and J calls and clone size come from that table; D and trimming were worked out from the DNA. The table shows fewer than 450,000 clones, with roughly 88% occurring only once. These data originate in a study of blood T cell repertoires in COVID-19. Study as a whole: The study drew acute and convalescent COVID-19 samples from the United States, Italy and Spain.

The CDR3 runs to 12 residues. Germline V gene lookup returns CDR1 MDHEN and CDR2 SYDVKM. V was clipped by 2 bases and J by 10 bases, with 9 bases between them. Sequenced material: PBMCs or T cells enriched from blood (not recorded which). The rearrangement joins TRBV28 to TRBJ1-5; D gene ambiguous. This TCR was recovered from a woman aged 40-49 years with acute COVID-19. The CDR3 spells CASSLISQPQHF. The DNA of the CDR3 is TGTGCCAGCAGTTTAATCAGTCAACCCCAGCATTTT.